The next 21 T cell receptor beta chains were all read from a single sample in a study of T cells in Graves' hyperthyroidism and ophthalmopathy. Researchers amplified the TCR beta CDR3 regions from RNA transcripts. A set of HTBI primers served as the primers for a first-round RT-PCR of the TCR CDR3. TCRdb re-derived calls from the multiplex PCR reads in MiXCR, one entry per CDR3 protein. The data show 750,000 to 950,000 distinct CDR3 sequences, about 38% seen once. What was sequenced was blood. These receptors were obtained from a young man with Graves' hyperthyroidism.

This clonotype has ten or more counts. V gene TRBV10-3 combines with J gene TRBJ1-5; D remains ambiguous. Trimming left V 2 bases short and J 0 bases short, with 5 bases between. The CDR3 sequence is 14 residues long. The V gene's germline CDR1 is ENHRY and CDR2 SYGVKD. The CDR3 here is CAISERPSNQPQHF. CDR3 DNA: TGTGCCATCAGTGAGCGGCCTAGCAATCAGCCCCAGCATTTT.

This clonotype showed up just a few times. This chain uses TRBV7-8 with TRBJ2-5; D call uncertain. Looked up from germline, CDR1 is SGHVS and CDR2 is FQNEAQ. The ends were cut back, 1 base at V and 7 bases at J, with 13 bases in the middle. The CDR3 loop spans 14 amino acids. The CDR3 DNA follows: TGTGCCAGCAGCTTAGGGGAAGAGCCGGGGACCCAGTACTTC. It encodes CASSLGEEPGTQYF.

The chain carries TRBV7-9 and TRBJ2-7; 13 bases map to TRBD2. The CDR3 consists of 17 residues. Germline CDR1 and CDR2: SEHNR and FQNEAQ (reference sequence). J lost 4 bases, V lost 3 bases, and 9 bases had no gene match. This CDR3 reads CASSFATSGRSWYEQYF. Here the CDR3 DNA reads TGTGCCAGCAGCTTTGCGACTAGCGGGAGGAGTTGGTACGAGCAGTACTTC.

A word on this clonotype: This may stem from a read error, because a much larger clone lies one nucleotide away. DNA of the CDR3: TGTGCCACCGGGGGGGTAAACTCTGAAGCTTTCTTT. The encoded protein is CATGGVNSEAFF. This chain connects TRBV10-3 to TRBJ1-1; D is possibly TRBD1 (5 bases). V was clipped by 10 bases and J by 6 bases, with 15 bases between them. The germline gives CDR1 ENHRY, CDR2 SYGVKD. The CDR3 is 12 amino acids.

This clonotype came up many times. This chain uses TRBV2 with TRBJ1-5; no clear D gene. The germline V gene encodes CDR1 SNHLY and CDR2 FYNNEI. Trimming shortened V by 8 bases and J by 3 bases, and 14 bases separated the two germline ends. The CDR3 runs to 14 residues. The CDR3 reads CASRHEVDNQPQHF. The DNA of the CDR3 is TGTGCCAGCCGACACGAGGTGGACAATCAGCCCCAGCATTTT.

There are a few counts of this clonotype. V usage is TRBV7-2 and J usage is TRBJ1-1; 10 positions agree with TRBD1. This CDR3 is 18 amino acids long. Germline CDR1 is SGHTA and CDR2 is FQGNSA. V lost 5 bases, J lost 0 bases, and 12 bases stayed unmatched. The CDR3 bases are TGTGCCAGCAGCCTTCCGGGACAGGGGCTGCGTATGAACACTGAAGCTTTCTTT. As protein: CASSLPGQGLRMNTEAFF.

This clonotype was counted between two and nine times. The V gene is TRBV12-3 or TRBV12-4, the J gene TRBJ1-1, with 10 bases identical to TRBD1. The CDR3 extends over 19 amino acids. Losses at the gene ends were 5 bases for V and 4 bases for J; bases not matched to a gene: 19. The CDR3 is CASSPPGGSGQGVGTEAFF. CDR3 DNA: TGTGCCAGCAGTCCGCCCGGGGGGAGCGGACAGGGGGTTGGCACTGAAGCTTTCTTT.

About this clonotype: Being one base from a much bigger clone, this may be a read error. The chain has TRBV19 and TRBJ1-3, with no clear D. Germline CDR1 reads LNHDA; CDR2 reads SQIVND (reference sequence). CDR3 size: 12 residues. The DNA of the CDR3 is TGTGCCAGTAGTAGGCGTGGAAACACCACATATTTT. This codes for CASSRRGNTTYF.

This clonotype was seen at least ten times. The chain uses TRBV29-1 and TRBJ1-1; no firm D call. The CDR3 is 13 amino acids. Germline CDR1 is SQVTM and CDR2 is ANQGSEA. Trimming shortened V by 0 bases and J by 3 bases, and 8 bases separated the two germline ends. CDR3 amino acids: CSVEEDAYTEAFF. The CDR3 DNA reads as TGCAGCGTTGAAGAGGACGCATACACTGAAGCTTTCTTT.

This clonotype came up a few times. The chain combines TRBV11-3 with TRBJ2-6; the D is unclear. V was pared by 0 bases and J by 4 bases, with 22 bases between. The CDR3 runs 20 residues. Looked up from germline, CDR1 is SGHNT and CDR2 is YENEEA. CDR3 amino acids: CASSLDPHVELSPGANVLTF. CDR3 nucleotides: TGTGCCAGCAGCTTAGATCCCCATGTAGAACTTTCGCCCGGGGCCAACGTCCTGACTTTC.

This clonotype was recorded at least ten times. CDR3 sequence: CSVVTDSSGNTIYF. CDR3 sequence (DNA): TGCAGCGTAGTAACGGACAGCTCTGGAAACACCATATATTTT. The rearrangement joins TRBV29-1 to TRBJ1-3; D is perhaps TRBD1 (6 bases). Germline CDR1 SQVTM, CDR2 ANQGSEA. Deletions cut 6 bases from V and 0 bases from J, with 12 bases between. The CDR3 extends over 14 amino acids.

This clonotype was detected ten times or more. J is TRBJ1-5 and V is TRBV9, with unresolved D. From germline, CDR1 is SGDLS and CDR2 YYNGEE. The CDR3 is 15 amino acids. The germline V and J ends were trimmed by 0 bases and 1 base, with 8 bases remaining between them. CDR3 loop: CASSVEGSSNQPQHF. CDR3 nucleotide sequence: TGTGCCAGCAGCGTAGAAGGCAGCAGCAATCAGCCCCAGCATTTT.

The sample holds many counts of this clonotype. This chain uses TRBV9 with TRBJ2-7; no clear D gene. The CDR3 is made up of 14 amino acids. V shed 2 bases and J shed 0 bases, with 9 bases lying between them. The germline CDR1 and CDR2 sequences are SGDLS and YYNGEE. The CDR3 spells CASSVGRSSYEQYF. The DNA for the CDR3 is TGTGCCAGCAGCGTGGGCAGGAGCTCCTACGAGCAGTACTTC.

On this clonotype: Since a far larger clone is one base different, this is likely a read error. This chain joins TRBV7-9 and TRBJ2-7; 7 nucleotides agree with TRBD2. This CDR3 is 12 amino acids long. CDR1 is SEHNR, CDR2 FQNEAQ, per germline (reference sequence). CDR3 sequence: CASSQAGDEQCF. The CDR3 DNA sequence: TGTGCCAGCAGCCAGGCGGGAGACGAGCAGTGCTTC.

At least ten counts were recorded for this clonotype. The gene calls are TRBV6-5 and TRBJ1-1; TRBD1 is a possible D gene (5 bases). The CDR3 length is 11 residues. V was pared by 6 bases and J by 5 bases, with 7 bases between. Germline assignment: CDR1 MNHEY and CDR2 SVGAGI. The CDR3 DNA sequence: TGTGCCAGCAGAGCAGGGACTGAAGCTTTCTTT. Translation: CASRAGTEAFF.

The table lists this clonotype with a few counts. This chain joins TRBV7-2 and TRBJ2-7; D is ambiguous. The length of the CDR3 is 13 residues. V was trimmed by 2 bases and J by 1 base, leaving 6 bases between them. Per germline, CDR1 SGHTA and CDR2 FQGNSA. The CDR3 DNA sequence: TGTGCCAGCAGCTTAAAAGATTCCTACGAGCAGTACTTC. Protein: CASSLKDSYEQYF.

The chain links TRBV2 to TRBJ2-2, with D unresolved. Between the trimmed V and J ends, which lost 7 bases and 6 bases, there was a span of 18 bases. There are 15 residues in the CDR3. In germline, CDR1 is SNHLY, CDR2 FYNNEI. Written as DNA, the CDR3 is TGTGCCAGCACTCCATCCGCTCTCGCAGCCGGGGAGCTGTTTTTT. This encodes CASTPSALAAGELFF.

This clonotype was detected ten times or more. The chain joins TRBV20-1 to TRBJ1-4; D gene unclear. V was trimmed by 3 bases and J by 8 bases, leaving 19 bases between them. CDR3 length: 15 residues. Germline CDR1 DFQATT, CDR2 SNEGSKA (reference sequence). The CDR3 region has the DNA TGCAGTGCTAGTAATTTGCCCAGCGAGACAGAAAAACTGTTTTTT. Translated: CSASNLPSETEKLFF.

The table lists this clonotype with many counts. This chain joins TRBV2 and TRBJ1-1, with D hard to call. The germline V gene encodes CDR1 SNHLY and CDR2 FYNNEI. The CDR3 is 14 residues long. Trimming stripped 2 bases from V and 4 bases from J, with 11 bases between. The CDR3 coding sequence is TGTGCCAGCAGTGAAATGGCCCGAACCACTGAAGCTTTCTTT. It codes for CASSEMARTTEAFF.

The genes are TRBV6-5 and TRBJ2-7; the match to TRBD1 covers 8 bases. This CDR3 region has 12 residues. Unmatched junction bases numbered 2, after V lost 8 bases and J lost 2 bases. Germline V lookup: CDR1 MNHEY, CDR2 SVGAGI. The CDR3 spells CASATGAYEQYF. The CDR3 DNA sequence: TGTGCCAGCGCGACAGGGGCCTACGAGCAGTACTTC.

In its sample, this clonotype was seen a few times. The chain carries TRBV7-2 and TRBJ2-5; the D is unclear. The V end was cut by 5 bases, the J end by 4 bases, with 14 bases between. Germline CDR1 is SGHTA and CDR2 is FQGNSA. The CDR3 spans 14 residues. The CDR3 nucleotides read TGTGCCAGCAGCCCTTTAGCTAACGGAGAGACCCAGTACTTC. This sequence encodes CASSPLANGETQYF.